The rows below give T cell receptor beta chains drawn from one sample of a study of a mutant IDH1 vaccine in newly diagnosed glioma. Their target antigens are unknown. Using immunoSEQ multiplex PCR, the repertoire was profiled, and TCRdb retains in-frame clones only, with some absent. The sample lists roughly 54,000 clones, 80% to 85% seen once, with 4.1% in the top ten. The material sequenced was PBMCs, taken from a glioma patient whose treatment included an IDH1 peptide vaccine. All receptors derive from a woman in her late teens or twenties with glioma. Each CDR3 is given with its conserved first and last residue. Each record gives: V gene, CDR3 length, J gene, CDR3 protein.

TRBV19	14	TRBJ2-5	CASSIRARSETQYF
TRBV2	15	TRBJ1-4	CASSYTGVGGEKLFF
TRBV6-5	15	TRBJ2-5	CASSLGVAKQETQYF
TRBV5-4	15	TRBJ1-1	CASPPGGTGNTEAFF
TRBV6-5	12	TRBJ2-5	CASSLQGETQYF
TRBV19	13	TRBJ1-4	CASSISGNEKLFF
TRBV6-1	11	TRBJ1-2	CASSEGGGYTF
TRBV19	14	TRBJ1-5	CASSTSQNLQPQHF
TRBV5-4	14	.	CASSYGTGGYEQYF
TRBV11-2	13	TRBJ1-4	CASSFTTNEKLFF
TRBV7-9	12	TRBJ1-2	CASTLEGYGYTF
TRBV10-3	13	TRBJ2-3	CAIRGTGADTQYF
TRBV7-9	14	TRBJ1-1	CASSLGQANTEAFF
TRBV7-2	16	TRBJ1-3	CASSPRTSGSGNTIYF
TRBV27	15	TRBJ2-7	CASSLSGTGYYEQYF
TRBV6-1	15	TRBJ1-5	CALQRTGVENQPQHF